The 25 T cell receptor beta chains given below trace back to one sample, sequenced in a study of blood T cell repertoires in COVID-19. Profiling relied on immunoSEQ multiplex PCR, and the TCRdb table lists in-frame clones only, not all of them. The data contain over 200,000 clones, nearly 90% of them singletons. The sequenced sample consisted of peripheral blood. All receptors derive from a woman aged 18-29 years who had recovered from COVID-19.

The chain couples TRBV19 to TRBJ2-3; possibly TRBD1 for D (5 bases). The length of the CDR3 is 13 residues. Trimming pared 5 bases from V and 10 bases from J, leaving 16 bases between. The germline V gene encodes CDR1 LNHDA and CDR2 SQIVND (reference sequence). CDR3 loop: CASSPRPEGAQYF. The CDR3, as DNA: TGTGCCAGTAGTCCACGACCAGAAGGGGCGCAGTATTTT. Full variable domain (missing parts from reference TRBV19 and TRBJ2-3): DGGITQSPKYLFRKEGQNVTLSCEQNLNHDAMYWYRQDPGQGLRLIYYSQIVNDFQKGDIAEGYSVSREKKESFPLTVTSAQKNPTAFYLCASSPRPEGAQYFGPGTRLTVL.

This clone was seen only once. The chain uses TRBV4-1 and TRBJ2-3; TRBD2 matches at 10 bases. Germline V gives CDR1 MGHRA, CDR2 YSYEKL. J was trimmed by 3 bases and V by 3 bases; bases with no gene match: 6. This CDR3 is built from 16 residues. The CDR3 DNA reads TGCGCCAGCAGCCAGGCGGCTAGCGGGAGTACAGATACGCAGTATTTT. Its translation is CASSQAASGSTDTQYF.

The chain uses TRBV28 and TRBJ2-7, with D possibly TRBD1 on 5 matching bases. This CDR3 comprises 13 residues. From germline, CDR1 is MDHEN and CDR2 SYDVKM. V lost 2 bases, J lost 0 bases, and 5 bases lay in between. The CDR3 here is CASSLDSSYEQYF. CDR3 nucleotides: TGTGCCAGCAGTTTAGACAGCTCCTACGAGCAGTACTTC.

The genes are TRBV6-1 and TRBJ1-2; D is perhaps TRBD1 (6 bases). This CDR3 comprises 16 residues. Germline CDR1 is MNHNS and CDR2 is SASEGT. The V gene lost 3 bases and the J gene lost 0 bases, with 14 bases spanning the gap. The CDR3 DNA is TGTGCCAGCAGTGAGCTTGGACAGACTGCTAACTATGGCTACACCTTC. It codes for CASSELGQTANYGYTF.

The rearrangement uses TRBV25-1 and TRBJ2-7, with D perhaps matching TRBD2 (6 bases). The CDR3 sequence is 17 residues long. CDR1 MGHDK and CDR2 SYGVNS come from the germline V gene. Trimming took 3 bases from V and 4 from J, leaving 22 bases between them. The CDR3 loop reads CASSEHGVGRGSYEQYF. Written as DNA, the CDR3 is TGTGCCAGCAGTGAGCATGGCGTCGGTCGGGGGTCGTACGAGCAGTACTTC.

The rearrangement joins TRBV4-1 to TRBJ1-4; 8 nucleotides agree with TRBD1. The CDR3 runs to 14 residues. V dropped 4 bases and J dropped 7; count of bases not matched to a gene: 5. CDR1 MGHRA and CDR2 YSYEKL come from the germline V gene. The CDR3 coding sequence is TGCGCCAGCAGCCTCCAGGGGGCGGTTGAAAAACTGTTTTTT. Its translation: CASSLQGAVEKLFF.

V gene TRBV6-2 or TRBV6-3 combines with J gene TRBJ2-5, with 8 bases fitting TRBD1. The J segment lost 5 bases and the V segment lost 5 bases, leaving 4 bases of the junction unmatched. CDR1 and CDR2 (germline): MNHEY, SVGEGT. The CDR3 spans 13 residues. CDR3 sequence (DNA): TGTGCCAGCAGTCAGGGGGCAGGGGAGACCCAGTACTTC. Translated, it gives CASSQGAGETQYF.

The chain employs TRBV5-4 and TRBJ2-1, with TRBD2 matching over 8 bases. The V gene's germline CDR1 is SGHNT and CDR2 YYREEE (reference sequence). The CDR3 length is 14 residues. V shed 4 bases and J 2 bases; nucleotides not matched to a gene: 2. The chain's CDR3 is CASSNSGTYNEQFF. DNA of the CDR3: TGTGCCAGCAGCAATAGCGGGACCTACAATGAGCAGTTCTTC.

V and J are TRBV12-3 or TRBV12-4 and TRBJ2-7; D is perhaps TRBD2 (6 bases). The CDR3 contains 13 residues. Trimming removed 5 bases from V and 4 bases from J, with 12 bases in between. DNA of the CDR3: TGTGCCAGCAGTGGGGGACTCGAATACGAGCAGTACTTC. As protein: CASSGGLEYEQYF.

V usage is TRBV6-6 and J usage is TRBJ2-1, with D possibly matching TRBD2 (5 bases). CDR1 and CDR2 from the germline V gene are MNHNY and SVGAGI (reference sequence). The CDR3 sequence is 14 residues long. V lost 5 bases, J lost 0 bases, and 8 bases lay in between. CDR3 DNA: TGTGCCAGCAGTGACGGGAACTCCTACAATGAGCAGTTCTTC. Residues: CASSDGNSYNEQFF.

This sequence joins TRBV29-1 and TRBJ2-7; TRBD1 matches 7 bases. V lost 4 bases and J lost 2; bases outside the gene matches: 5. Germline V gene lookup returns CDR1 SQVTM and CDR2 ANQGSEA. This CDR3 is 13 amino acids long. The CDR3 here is CSVAPDRAYEQYF. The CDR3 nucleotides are TGCAGCGTTGCTCCCGACAGGGCCTACGAGCAGTACTTC.

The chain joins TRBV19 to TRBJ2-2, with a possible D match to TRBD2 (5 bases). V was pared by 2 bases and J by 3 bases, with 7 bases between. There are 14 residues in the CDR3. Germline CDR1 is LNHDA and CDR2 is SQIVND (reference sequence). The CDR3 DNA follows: TGTGCCAGTAGTATAAGCGGATACACCGGGGAGCTGTTTTTT. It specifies CASSISGYTGELFF.

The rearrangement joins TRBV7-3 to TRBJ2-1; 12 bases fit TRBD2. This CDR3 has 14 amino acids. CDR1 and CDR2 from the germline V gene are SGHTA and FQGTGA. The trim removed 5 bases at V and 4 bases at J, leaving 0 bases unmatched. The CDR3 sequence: CASSLAGGYNEQFF. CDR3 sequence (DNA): TGTGCCAGCAGCCTAGCGGGAGGGTACAATGAGCAGTTCTTC. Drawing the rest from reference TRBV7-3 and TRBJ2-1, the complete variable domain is GAGVSQTPSNKVTEKGKYVELRCDPISGHTALYWYRQSLGQGPEFLIYFQGTGAADDSGLPNDRFFAVRPEGSVSTLKIQRTERGDSAVYLCASSLAGGYNEQFFGPGTRLTVL.

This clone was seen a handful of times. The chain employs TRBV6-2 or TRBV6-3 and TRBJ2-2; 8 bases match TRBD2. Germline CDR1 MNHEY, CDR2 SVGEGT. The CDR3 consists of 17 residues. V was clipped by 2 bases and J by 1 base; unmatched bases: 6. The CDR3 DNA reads TGTGCCAGCAGTTACGGAGCGGGAGTGGGGAACACCGGGGAGCTGTTTTTT. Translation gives CASSYGAGVGNTGELFF.

The CDR3 protein is CASTPSGQGSYEQYF. CDR3 in DNA: TGTGCCAGCACTCCCTCGGGACAGGGTTCCTACGAGCAGTACTTC. The chain is built from TRBV2 and TRBJ2-7; 9 bases are shared with TRBD1. The CDR3 spans 15 residues. CDR1 is SNHLY, CDR2 FYNNEI, per germline. V dropped 7 bases and J dropped 1; count of bases not matched to a gene: 8. The full variable domain, in which reference TRBV2 and TRBJ2-7 provide the parts outside the CDR3, is EPEVTQTPSHQVTQMGQEVILRCVPISNHLYFYWYRQILGQKVEFLVSFYNNEISEKSEIFDDQFSVERPDGSNFTLKIRSTKLEDSAMYFCASTPSGQGSYEQYFGPGTRLTVT.

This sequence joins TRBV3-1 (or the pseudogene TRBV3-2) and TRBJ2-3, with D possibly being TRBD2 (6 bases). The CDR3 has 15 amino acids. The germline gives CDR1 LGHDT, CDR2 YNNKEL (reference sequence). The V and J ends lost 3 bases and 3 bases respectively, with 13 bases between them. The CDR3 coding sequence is TGTGCCAGCAGCCAGATACTAGGAGGGACAGATACGCAGTATTTT. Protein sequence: CASSQILGGTDTQYF.

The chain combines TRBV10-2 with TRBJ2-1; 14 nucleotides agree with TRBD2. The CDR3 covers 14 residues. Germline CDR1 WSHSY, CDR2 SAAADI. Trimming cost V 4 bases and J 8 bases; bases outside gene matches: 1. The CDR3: CASSGLAGGDEQFF. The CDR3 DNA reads TGCGCCAGCAGTGGACTAGCGGGGGGGGATGAGCAGTTCTTC.

The CDR3 reads CASRLQGRIGQPQHF. CDR3 sequence (DNA): TGTGCCAGCAGACTACAGGGTAGGATTGGTCAGCCCCAGCATTTT. The chain recombines TRBV27 with TRBJ1-5; a possible D gene is TRBD1 (6 bases). V lost 6 bases, J lost 6 bases, and 18 bases lay in between. The CDR3 spans 15 residues. Germline CDR1 and CDR2: MNHEY and SMNVEV (reference sequence).

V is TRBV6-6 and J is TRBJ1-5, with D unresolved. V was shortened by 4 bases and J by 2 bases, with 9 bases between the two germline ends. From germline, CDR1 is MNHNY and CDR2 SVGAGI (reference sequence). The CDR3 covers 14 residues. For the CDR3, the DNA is TGTGCCAGCAGTTTTGACATTGGCAATCAGCCCCAGCATTTT. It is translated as CASSFDIGNQPQHF.

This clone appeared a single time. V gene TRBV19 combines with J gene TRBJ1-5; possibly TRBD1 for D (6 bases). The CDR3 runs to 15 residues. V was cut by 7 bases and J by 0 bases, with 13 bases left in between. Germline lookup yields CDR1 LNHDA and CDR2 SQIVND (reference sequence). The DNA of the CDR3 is TGTGCCAGTACCCAGACAGGCTATAGCAATCAGCCCCAGCATTTT. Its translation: CASTQTGYSNQPQHF.

CDR3 coding DNA: TGTGCCAGCAGCTGGGGAGTGTCTCAGCCCCAGCATTTT. Translation gives CASSWGVSQPQHF. The genes are TRBV7-2 and TRBJ1-5; D is unclear. The CDR3 contains 13 residues. The germline V and J ends were trimmed by 4 bases and 6 bases, with 10 bases remaining between them. Germline V gene data show CDR1 as SGHTA and CDR2 as FQGNSA.

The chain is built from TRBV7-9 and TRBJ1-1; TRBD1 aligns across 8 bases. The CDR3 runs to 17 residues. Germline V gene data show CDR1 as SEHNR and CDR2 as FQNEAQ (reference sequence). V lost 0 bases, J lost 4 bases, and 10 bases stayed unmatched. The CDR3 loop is CASSLARQGAWGTEAFF. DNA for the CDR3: TGTGCCAGCAGCTTAGCTCGGCAGGGGGCCTGGGGCACTGAAGCTTTCTTT.

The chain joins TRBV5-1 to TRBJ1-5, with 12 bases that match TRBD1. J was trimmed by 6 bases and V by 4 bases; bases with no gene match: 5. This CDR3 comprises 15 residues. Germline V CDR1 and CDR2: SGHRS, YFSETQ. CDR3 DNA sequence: TGCGCCAGCAGCCCCGGGACAGGGGGCTTTCAGCCCCAGCATTTT. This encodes CASSPGTGGFQPQHF.

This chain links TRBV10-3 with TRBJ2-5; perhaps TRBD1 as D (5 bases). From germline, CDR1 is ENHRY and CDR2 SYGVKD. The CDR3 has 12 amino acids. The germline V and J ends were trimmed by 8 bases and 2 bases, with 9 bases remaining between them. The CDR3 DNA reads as TGTGCCATCGCAGACAGTCAAGAGACCCAGTACTTC. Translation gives CAIADSQETQYF.

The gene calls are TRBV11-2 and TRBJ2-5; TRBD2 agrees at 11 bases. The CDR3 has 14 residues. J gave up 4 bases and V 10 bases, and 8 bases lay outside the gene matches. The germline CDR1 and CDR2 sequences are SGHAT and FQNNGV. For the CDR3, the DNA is TGTGCCACACAATTAGCGGGAGGGCTAGAGACCCAGTACTTC. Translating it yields CATQLAGGLETQYF. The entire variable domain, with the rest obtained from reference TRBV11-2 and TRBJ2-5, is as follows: EAGVAQSPRYKIIEKRQSVAFWCNPISGHATLYWYQQILGQGPKLLIQFQNNGVVDDSQLPKDRFSAERLKGVDSTLKIQPAKLEDSAVYLCATQLAGGLETQYFGPGTRLLVL.